This T cell receptor beta chain was obtained from a study of cytomegalovirus exposure and HLA in healthy donors. Regarding the study as a whole: Differences between HLA loci emerged in a later analysis of TCR association rates, with DRB1 most and HLA-C fewest. A list of approximately 160 TCR beta chains associated with cytomegalovirus was given.

About this clone: The target antigen is unknown.

V was clipped by 4 bases and J by 5 bases, with 14 bases between them. Germline values: CDR1 MNHNS, CDR2 SASEGT. The CDR3 is 15 residues long. This PCR relied on a set of 60 Vbeta primers and 13 Jbeta primers. Clones were sequenced by immunoSEQ multiplex PCR, and TCRdb holds only the in-frame ones, with some missing. The sample yields over 150,000 clones, around 82% seen once. The genes are TRBV6-1 and TRBJ2-2, with a tentative D call TRBD1 (6 bases). The specimen was PBMCs. The receptor was isolated from a man aged 45-65 years in good health and CMV-seropositive. CDR3 DNA: TGTGCCAGCAGTGCGGGACCAAGGGGGACCGGGGAGCTGTTTTTT. Its protein product is CASSAGPRGTGELFF.